This section outlines one TCR beta chain sequence together with its context. Its target is not known. The data are from a study of cytomegalovirus exposure and HLA in healthy donors. Findings of the study overall: Later analysis identified a missense DCLRE1C variant that was linked to TCR beta V- and J-gene trimming. There were a few CMV-associated chains whose specificity for CMV antigens was confirmed in vitro.

Trimming stripped 3 bases from V and 6 bases from J, with 11 bases between. Looked up from germline, CDR1 is SNHLY and CDR2 is FYNNEI. The CDR3 contains 13 residues. 60 Vbeta and 13 Jbeta primers were used in PCR. This table comes from immunoSEQ multiplex PCR, and its TCRdb copy is limited to in-frame clones, with some not included. The table has 95,000 to 150,000 clones, roughly 80% seen once. The sequenced sample was PBMCs. This clonotype was obtained from a man in his thirties or forties in good health and CMV-seronegative. The chain links TRBV2 to TRBJ1-2; D perhaps matches TRBD1 (5 bases). CDR3 coding DNA: TGTGCCAGCAGTGAGTGGGGGGAAGATGGCTACACCTTC. It yields the protein CASSEWGEDGYTF.